This TCR beta chain was captured in a study of blood T cell repertoires in COVID-19. Generated by immunoSEQ multiplex PCR, the TCRdb table keeps only in-frame clones and is missing some. The sample includes hundreds of thousands of clones, 85% to 90% of them seen just once. This CDR3 is 15 amino acids long. Germline trimming cut 5 bases from V and 8 bases from J; bases unmatched to any gene: 9. The germline gives CDR1 MNHNY, CDR2 SVGAGI (reference sequence). The TCR originated in a woman aged 65 to 85 with COVID-19, enrolled during active disease. The J gene is TRBJ1-5, the V gene TRBV6-6; 10 bases agree with TRBD1. The sample consisted of peripheral blood. CDR3 sequence reads: CASSPGTGATKPQHF. The CDR3 bases are TGTGCCAGCAGTCCCGGGACAGGGGCCACCAAGCCCCAGCATTTT.